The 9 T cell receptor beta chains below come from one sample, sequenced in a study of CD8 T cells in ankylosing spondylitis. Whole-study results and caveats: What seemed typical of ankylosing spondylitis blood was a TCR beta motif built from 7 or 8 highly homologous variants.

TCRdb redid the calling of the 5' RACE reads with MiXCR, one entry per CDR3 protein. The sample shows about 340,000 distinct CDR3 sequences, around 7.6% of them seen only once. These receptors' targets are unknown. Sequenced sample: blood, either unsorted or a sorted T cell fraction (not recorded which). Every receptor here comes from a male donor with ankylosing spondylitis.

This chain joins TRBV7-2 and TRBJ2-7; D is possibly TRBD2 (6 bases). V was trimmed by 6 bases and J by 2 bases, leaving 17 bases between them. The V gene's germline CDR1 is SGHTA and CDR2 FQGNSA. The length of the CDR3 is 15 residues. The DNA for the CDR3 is TGTGCCAGCAGAGAACTAGCTTATATCGCCTACGAGCAGTACTTC. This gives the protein CASRELAYIAYEQYF.

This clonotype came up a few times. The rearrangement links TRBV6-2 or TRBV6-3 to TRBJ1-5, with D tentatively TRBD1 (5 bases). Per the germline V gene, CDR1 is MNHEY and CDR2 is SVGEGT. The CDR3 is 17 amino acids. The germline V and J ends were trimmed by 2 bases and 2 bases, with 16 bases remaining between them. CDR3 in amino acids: CASSYPPAGRGNQPQHF. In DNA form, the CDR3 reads TGTGCCAGCAGTTACCCGCCGGCAGGGAGGGGCAATCAGCCCCAGCATTTT.

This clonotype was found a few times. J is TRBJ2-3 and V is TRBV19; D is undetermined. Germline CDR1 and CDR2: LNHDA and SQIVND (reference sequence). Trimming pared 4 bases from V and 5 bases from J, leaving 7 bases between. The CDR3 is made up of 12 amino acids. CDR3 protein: CASSSDRDTQYF. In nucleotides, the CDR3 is TGTGCCAGTAGTAGTGATAGAGATACGCAGTATTTT.

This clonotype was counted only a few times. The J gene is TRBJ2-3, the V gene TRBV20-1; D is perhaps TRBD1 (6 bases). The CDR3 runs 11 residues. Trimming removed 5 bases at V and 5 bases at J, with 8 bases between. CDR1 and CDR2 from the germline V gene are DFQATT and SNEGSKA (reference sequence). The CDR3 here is CSAPQGDTQYF. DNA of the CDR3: TGCAGTGCTCCACAGGGAGATACGCAGTATTTT.

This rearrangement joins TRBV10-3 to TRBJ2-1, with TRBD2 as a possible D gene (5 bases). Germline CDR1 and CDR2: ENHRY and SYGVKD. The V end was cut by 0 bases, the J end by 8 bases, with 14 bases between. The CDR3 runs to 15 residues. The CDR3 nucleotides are TGTGCCATCAGTGAGTCAAGCGGAGCGGAATATGAGCAGTTCTTC. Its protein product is CAISESSGAEYEQFF.

DNA for the CDR3: TGTGCCAGCAGCCACGGGGCGGGGGAAGCTTTCTTT. Its protein product is CASSHGAGEAFF. V usage is TRBV7-2 and J usage is TRBJ1-1, with TRBD1 as a possible D gene (5 bases). V lost 5 bases and J lost 8, with 12 bases in between. Germline assignment: CDR1 SGHTA and CDR2 FQGNSA. The CDR3 length is 12 residues.

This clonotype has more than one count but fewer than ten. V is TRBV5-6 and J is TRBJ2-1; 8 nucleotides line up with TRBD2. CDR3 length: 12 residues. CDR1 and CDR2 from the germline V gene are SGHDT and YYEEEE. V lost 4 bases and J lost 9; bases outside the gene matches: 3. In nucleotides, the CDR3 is TGTGCCAGCAGCCCGGGAGGGTTTGAGCAGTTCTTC. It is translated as CASSPGGFEQFF.

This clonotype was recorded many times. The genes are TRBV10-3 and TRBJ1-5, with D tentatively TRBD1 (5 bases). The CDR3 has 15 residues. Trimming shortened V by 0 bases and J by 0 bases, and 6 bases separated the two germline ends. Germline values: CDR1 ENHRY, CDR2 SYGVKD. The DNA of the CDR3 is TGTGCCATCAGTGAGTCGACAGCTAGCAATCAGCCCCAGCATTTT. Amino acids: CAISESTASNQPQHF.

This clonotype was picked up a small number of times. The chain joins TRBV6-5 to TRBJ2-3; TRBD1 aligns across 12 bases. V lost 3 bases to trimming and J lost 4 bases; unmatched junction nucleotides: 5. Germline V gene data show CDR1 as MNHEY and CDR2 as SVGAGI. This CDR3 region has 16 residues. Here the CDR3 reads CASSYLGQGASDTQYF. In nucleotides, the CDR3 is TGTGCCAGCAGTTATTTGGGACAGGGGGCTTCAGATACGCAGTATTTT.